This TCR beta chain is drawn from a study of blood T cell repertoires in COVID-19. Study-wide context: Material from acute and convalescent COVID-19 was sourced from the United States, Italy and Spain.

Germline-derived CDR1 and CDR2 are ENHRY and SYGVKD. The junction had 7 bases not matched to a gene; V was cut back by 6 bases and J by 4 bases. The CDR3 consists of 16 residues. Original methodology: Using reference gene primer amplification, nucleated cell counts were estimated. Method: immunoSEQ multiplex PCR; TCRdb's copy keeps in-frame clones and lacks some. For V, J and clone size, that table is used; D and trimming come from the DNA. Of 70,000 to 90,000 clones in the sample, about 89% were seen once. The clonotype comes from a woman aged 45 to 65 with acute COVID-19. V and J are TRBV10-3 and TRBJ2-3; 13 bases align to TRBD2. Sequenced: PBMCs or T cells enriched from blood (not recorded which). CDR3 region: CAISGLAGVTADTQYF. The CDR3 DNA reads as TGTGCCATCAGCGGACTAGCGGGAGTCACGGCAGATACGCAGTATTTT.